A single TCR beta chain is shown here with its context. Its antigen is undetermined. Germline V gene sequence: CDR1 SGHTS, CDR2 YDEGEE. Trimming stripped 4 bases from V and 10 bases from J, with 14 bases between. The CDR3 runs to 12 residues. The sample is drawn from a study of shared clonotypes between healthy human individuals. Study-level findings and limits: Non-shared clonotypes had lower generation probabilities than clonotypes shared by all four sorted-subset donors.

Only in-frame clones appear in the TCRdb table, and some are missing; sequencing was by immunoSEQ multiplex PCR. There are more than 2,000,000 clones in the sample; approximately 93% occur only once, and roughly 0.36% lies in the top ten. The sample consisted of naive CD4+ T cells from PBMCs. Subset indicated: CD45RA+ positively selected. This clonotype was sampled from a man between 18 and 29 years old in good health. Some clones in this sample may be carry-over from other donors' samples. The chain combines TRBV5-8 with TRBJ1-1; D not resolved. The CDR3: CASSLDTRGAFF. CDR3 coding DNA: TGTGCCAGCAGCCTCGACACCCGAGGAGCTTTCTTT.